This section outlines one TCR beta chain sequence together with its context. This entry comes from a study of cytomegalovirus exposure and HLA in healthy donors. PCR used 60 Vbeta primers and 13 Jbeta primers. The data were produced by immunoSEQ multiplex PCR, yet TCRdb's version contains in-frame clones alone and is incomplete. The top ten clones hold 1.5% of a sample with approximately 130,000 clones, about four fifths of them seen once. Germline lookup yields CDR1 MNHNS and CDR2 SASEGT. This CDR3 is built from 14 residues. Trimming removed 5 bases from V and 5 bases from J; junction bases left unmatched: 5.

Specimen: PBMCs. The chain has TRBV6-1 and TRBJ2-1; 8 positions match TRBD2. The source is a woman between 18 and 30 years old in good health and CMV-seronegative. The CDR3 DNA sequence: TGTGCCAGCAGTCGACTAGCGAGCCACAATGAGCAGTTCTTC. Amino acids: CASSRLASHNEQFF.